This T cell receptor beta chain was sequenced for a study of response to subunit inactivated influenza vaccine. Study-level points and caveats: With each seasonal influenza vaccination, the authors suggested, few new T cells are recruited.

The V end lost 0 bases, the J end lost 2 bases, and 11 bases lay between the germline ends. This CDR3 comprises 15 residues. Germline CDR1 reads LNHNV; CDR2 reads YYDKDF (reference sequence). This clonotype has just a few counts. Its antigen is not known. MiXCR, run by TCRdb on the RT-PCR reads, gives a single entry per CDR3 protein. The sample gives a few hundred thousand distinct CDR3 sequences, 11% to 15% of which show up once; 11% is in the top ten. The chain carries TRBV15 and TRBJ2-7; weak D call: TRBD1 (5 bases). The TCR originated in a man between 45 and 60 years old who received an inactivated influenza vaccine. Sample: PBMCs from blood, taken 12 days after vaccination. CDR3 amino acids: CATSREGGAAYEQYF. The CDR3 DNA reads TGTGCCACCAGCAGAGAGGGTGGGGCGGCCTACGAGCAGTACTTC.